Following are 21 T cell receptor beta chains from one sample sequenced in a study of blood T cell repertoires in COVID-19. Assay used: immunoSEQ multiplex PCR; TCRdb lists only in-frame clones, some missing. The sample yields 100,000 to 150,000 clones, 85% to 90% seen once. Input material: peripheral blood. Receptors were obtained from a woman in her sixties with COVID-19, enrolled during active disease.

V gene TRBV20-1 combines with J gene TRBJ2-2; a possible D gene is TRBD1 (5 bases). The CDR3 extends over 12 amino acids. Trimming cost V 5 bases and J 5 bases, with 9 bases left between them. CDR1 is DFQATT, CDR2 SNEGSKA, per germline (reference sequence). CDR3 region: CSAGGQTGELFF. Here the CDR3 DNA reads TGCAGTGCTGGTGGACAAACCGGGGAGCTGTTTTTT.

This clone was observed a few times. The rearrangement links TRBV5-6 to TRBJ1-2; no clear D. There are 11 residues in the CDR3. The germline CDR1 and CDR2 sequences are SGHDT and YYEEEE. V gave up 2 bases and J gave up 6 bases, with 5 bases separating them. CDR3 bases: TGTGCCAGCAGCTTCTTTAATGGCTACACCTTC. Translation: CASSFFNGYTF.

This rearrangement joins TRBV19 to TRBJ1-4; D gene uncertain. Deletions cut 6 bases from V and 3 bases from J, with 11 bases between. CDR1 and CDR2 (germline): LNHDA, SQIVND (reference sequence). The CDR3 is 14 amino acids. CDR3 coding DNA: TGTGCCAGTAGAGGAACGCAGGCTAATGAAAAACTGTTTTTT. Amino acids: CASRGTQANEKLFF.

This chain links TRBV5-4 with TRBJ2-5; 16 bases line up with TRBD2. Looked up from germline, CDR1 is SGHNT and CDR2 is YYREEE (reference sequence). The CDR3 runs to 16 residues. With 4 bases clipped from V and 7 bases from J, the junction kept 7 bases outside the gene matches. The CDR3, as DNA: TGTGCCAGCAGCCCGGGACTAGCGGGGGGGCTGGGGACCCAGTACTTC. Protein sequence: CASSPGLAGGLGTQYF. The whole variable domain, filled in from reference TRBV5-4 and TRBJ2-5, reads ETGVTQSPTHLIKTRGQQVTLRCSSQSGHNTVSWYQQALGQGPQFIFQYYREEENGRGNFPPRFSGLQFPNYSSELNVNALELDDSALYLCASSPGLAGGLGTQYFGPGTRLLVL.

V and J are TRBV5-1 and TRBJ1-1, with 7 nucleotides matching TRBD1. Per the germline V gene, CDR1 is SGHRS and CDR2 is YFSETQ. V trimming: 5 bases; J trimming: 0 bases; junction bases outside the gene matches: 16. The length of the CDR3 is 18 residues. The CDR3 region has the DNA TGCGCCAGCAGTCCAAACCCACAGGGGTCCGATATGAACACTGAAGCTTTCTTT. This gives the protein CASSPNPQGSDMNTEAFF.

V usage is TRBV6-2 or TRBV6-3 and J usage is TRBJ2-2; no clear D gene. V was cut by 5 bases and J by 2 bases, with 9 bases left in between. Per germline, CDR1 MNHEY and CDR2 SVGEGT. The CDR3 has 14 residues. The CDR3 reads CASSLGFNTGELFF. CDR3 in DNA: TGTGCCAGCAGTCTCGGTTTTAACACCGGGGAGCTGTTTTTT.

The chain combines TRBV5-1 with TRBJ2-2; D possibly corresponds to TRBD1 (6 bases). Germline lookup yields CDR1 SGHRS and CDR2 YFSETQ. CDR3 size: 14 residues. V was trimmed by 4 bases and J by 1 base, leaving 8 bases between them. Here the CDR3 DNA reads TGCGCCAGCAGCATGGGACAGAACACCGGGGAGCTGTTTTTT. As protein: CASSMGQNTGELFF.

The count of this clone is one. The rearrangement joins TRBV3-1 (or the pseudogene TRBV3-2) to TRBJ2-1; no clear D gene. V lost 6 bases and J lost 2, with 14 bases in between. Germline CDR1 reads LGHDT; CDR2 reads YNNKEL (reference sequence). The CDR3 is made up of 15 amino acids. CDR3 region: CASSRDTLPYNEQFF. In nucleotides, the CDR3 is TGTGCCAGCAGTCGAGACACCCTCCCCTACAATGAGCAGTTCTTC.

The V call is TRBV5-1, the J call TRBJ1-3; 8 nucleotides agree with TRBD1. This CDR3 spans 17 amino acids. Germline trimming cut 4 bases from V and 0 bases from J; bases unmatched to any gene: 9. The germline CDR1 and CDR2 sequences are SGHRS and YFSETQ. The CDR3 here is CASSARQGSSSGNTIYF. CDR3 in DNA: TGCGCCAGCAGCGCAAGACAGGGGTCCTCCTCTGGAAACACCATATATTTT.

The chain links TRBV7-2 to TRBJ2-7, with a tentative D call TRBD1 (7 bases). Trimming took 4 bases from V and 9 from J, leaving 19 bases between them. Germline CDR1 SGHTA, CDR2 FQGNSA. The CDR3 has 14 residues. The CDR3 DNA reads TGTGCCAGCAGCTCCGGCGGGACAGAGACGGTGCAGTACTTC. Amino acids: CASSSGGTETVQYF.

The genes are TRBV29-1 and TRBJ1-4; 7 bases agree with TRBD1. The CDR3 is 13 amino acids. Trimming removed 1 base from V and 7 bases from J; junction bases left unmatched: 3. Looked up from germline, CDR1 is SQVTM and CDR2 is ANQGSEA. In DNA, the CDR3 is TGCAGCGTTGAAGGACGGGACAGTGAAAAACTGTTTTTT. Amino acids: CSVEGRDSEKLFF.

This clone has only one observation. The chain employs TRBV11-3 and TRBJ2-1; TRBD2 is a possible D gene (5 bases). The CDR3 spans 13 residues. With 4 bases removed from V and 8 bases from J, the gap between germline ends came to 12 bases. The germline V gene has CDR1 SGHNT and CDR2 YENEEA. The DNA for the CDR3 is TGTGCCAGCAGCTCCGACGCGGGCTATGAGCAGTTCTTC. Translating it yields CASSSDAGYEQFF.

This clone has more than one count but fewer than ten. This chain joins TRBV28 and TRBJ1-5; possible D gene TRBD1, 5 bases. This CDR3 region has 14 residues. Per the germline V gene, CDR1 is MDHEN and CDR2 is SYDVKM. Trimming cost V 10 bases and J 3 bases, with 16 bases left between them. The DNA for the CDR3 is TGTGCCACCATAGGGGCCGCGGCCAATCAGCCCCAGCATTTT. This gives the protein CATIGAAANQPQHF.

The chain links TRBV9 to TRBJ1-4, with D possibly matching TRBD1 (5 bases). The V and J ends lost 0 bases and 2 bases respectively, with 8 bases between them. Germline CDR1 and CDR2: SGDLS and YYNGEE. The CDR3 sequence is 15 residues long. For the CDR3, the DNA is TGTGCCAGCAGCGTAGCTCAGGGTACTAATGAAAAACTGTTTTTT. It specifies CASSVAQGTNEKLFF.

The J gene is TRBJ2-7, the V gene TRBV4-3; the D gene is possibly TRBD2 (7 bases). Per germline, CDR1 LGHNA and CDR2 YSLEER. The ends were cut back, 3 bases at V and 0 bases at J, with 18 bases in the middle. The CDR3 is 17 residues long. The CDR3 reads CASSQGGQGHISYEQYF. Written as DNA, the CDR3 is TGCGCCAGCAGCCAGGGGGGGCAGGGGCACATCTCCTACGAGCAGTACTTC.

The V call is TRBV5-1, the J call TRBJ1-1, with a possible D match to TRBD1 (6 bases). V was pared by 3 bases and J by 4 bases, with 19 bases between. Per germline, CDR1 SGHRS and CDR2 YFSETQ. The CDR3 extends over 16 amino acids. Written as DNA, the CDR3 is TGCGCCAGCAGCTCCGGGACACGCCTCGACGGCACTGAAGCTTTCTTT. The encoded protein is CASSSGTRLDGTEAFF.

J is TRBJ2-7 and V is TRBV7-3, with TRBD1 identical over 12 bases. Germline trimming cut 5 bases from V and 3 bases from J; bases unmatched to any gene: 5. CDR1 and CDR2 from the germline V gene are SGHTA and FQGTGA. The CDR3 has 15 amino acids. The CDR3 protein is CASSQGQGAYYEQYF. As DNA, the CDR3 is TGTGCCAGCAGCCAGGGACAGGGGGCATACTACGAGCAGTACTTC.

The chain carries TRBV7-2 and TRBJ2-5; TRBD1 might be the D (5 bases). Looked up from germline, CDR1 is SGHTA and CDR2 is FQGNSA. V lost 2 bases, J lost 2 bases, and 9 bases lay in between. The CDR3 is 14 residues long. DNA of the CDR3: TGTGCCAGCAGCTTACTCGCAGGGCAAGAGACCCAGTACTTC. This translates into CASSLLAGQETQYF.

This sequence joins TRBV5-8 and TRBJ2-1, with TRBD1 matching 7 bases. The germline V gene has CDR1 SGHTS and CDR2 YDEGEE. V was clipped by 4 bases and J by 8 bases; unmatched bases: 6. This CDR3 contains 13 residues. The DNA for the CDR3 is TGTGCCAGCAGCAGAACAGGGGTCTATGAGCAGTTCTTC. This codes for CASSRTGVYEQFF.

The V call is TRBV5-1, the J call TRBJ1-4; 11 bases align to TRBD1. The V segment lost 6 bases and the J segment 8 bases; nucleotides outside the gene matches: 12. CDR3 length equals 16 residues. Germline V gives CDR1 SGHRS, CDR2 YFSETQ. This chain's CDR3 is CASTYGSGTGGEKLFF. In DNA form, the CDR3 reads TGCGCCAGCACCTATGGGTCGGGGACAGGGGGAGAAAAACTGTTTTTT. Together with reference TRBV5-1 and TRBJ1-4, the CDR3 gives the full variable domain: KAGVTQTPRYLIKTRGQQVTLSCSPISGHRSVSWYQQTPGQGLQFLFEYFSETQRNKGNFPGRFSGRQFSNSRSEMNVSTLELGDSALYLCASTYGSGTGGEKLFFGSGTQLSVL.

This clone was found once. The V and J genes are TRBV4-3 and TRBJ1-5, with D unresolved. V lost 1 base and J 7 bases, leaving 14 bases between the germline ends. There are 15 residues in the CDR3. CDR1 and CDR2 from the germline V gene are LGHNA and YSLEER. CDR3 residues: CASSQVLGSQQPQHF. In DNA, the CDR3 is TGCGCCAGCAGCCAAGTTCTAGGCAGCCAACAGCCCCAGCATTTT.